This TCR beta chain is from a study of T cell repertoires in cytomegalovirus infection. Overall study: Public TCR beta signatures provided an indication of both CMV infection and a matching HLA type.

A single record per CDR3 protein comes from TCRdb applying MiXCR to the reads. The data show roughly 80,000 distinct CDR3 sequences, about 24% seen once. To note about this clonotype: Its cognate antigen is unknown.

The sample here was CD8+ T cells from cultured PBMCs, taken from culture after CMV antigen stimulation. The receptor comes from a human donor in good health (CMV status not recorded). Some clones in this sample may be carry-over from other donors' samples.

The CDR3 nucleotides are TGTGCCAGCAGCCTTTCACTTAGCGGGGGGTCGGATACGCAGTATTTT. Its protein is CASSLSLSGGSDTQYF. The chain links TRBV14 to TRBJ2-3, with 10 bases matching TRBD2. The CDR3 runs 16 residues. Germline CDR1 and CDR2: SGHDN and FVKESK. V dropped 4 bases and J dropped 6; count of bases not matched to a gene: 10.